Below, 10 T cell receptor beta chains from the same sample are listed, as sequenced in a study of CD8 T cells in ankylosing spondylitis. Study results and limitations: A TCR beta motif of fewer than 10 highly homologous variants seemed to mark ankylosing spondylitis blood.

TCRdb reanalysed the 5' RACE reads using MiXCR and keeps one entry per CDR3 protein. Among 200,000 to 250,000 distinct CDR3 sequences, 15% to 20% were seen once, and the ten largest hold about 42%. These receptors have no identified antigens. Specimen: blood, either unsorted or a sorted T cell fraction (not recorded which). All receptors come from a male donor with ankylosing spondylitis.

The chain joins TRBV5-1 to TRBJ2-7; D could derive from TRBD1 or TRBD2 (6 bases each). V was shortened by 0 bases and J by 5 bases, with 12 bases between the two germline ends. This CDR3 has 14 amino acids. The germline V gene has CDR1 SGHRS and CDR2 YFSETQ. The DNA of the CDR3 is TGCGCCAGCAGCTTGGGATGGGGGGCCCACGAGCAGTACTTC. Its protein is CASSLGWGAHEQYF.

The CDR3 protein is CASSPMRDRRISGANVLTF. The DNA for the CDR3 is TGTGCCAGCAGCCCGATGAGGGACAGACGCATCTCTGGGGCCAACGTCCTGACTTTC. This chain connects TRBV5-6 to TRBJ2-6; TRBD1 aligns across 7 bases. The CDR3 is 19 amino acids. J gave up 0 bases and V 4 bases, and 13 bases lay outside the gene matches. Germline assignment: CDR1 SGHDT and CDR2 YYEEEE. Combining the CDR3 with reference TRBV5-6 and TRBJ2-6 gives the whole variable domain DAGVTQSPTHLIKTRGQQVTLRCSPKSGHDTVSWYQQALGQGPQFIFQYYEEEERQRGNFPDRFSGHQFPNYSSELNVNALLLGDSALYLCASSPMRDRRISGANVLTFGAGSRLTVL.

The CDR3 loop reads CASSQDPSDWSYEQYF. The CDR3 DNA reads as TGTGCCAGCAGCCAAGATCCGAGCGACTGGTCCTACGAGCAGTACTTC. The J gene is TRBJ2-7, the V gene TRBV4-2, with D hard to call. CDR1 and CDR2 from the germline V gene are LGHNA and YNFKEQ. V lost 0 bases and J 1 base, leaving 13 bases between the germline ends. This CDR3 is built from 16 residues.

This clonotype has more than one count but fewer than ten. The V and J genes are TRBV12-3 or TRBV12-4 and TRBJ2-3; possible D gene TRBD2, 6 bases. This CDR3 has 15 residues. Trimming removed 2 bases at V and 4 bases at J, with 13 bases between. Written as DNA, the CDR3 is TGTGCCAGCAGTTTAACGGGAGTCCCGTCAGATACGCAGTATTTT. Its protein product is CASSLTGVPSDTQYF.

This clonotype has only a few counts. J is TRBJ2-1 and V is TRBV9, with D perhaps matching TRBD2 (6 bases). This CDR3 spans 16 amino acids. The germline gives CDR1 SGDLS, CDR2 YYNGEE. V was clipped by 4 bases and J by 0 bases, with 14 bases between them. The CDR3 sequence is CASSSSGLDSYNEQFF. The DNA for the CDR3 is TGTGCCAGCAGCTCATCGGGACTCGACTCCTACAATGAGCAGTTCTTC.

This clonotype was detected only a few times. The chain employs TRBV30 and TRBJ1-1; 9 bases align to TRBD1. The germline gives CDR1 GTSNPN, CDR2 SVGIG (reference sequence). With 3 bases clipped from V and 4 bases from J, the junction kept 3 bases outside the gene matches. The CDR3 loop spans 13 amino acids. The CDR3 nucleotides read TGTGCCTGGAGCGCGACAGGGGGCACTGAAGCTTTCTTT. Encoded protein: CAWSATGGTEAFF.

This clonotype was picked up many times. The chain couples TRBV10-3 to TRBJ2-7; D is unclear. Trimming cost V 3 bases and J 7 bases, with 10 bases left between them. Per germline, CDR1 ENHRY and CDR2 SYGVKD. The CDR3 runs to 12 residues. CDR3 sequence (DNA): TGTGCCATCAGTGACCTAGACGGTGAGCAGTACTTC. It is translated as CAISDLDGEQYF.

This clonotype came up many times. This chain links TRBV7-9 with TRBJ1-6, with 8 bases identical to TRBD1. CDR3 length equals 16 residues. The germline V gene encodes CDR1 SEHNR and CDR2 FQNEAQ (reference sequence). The V and J ends lost 6 bases and 3 bases, in that order; junction bases with no gene match: 7. The chain's CDR3 is CASSQGAGFYNSPLHF. CDR3 nucleotide sequence: TGTGCCAGCAGTCAGGGGGCCGGGTTCTATAATTCACCCCTCCACTTT.

This chain connects TRBV2 to TRBJ2-3; TRBD2 agrees at 9 bases. The CDR3 runs 15 residues. V gave up 6 bases and J gave up 9 bases; unmatched junction bases: 13. Germline loops: CDR1 SNHLY, CDR2 FYNNEI. The CDR3 nucleotides are TGTGCCAGCAGGAGCGGGGGGCCGGATTTCGGGACGCAGTATTTT. Protein: CASRSGGPDFGTQYF.

This clonotype was counted a few times. This sequence joins TRBV7-6 and TRBJ2-2; the D gene is possibly TRBD2 (6 bases). This CDR3 contains 14 residues. V was trimmed by 5 bases and J by 6 bases, leaving 13 bases between them. The germline CDR1 and CDR2 sequences are SGHVS and FNYEAQ. Here the CDR3 reads CASSPGLTPGELFF. The CDR3 DNA reads as TGTGCCAGCAGCCCGGGACTTACCCCCGGGGAGCTGTTTTTT.